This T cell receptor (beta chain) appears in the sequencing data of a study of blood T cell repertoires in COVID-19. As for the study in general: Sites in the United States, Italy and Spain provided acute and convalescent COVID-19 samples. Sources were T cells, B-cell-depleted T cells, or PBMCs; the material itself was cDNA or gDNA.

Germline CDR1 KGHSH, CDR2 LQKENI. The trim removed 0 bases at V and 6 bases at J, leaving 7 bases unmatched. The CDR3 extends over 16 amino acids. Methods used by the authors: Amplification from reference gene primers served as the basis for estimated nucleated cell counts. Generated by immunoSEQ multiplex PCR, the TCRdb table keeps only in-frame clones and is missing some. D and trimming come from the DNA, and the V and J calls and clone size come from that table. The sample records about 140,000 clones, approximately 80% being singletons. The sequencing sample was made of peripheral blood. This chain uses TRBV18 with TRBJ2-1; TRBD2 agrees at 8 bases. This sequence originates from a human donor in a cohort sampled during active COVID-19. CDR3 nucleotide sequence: TGTGCCAGCTCACCACCACTGGCGGGGGGCGGCAATGAGCAGTTCTTC. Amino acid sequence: CASSPPLAGGGNEQFF.